These 14 T cell receptor delta chains came from one sample sequenced in a study of γδ T cells in repeated Plasmodium falciparum infection. Vgamma9/Vdelta2+ and Vdelta2-negative gammadelta T cells were flow-sorted from PBMC for bulk sequencing. TCRdb made new clone calls on the multiplex PCR reads using CATT. Of around 46,000 delta-chain clones in the sample, less than 2% are singletons; the top ten hold over 6.5%. Sequenced sample: gamma-delta T cells from blood. These receptors all stem from a pool of human donors (malaria-infected and uninfected, not separated).

This clone was detected ten times or more. The sample contains more than one DNA sequence encoding this CDR3. The gene calls are TRDV1 and TRDJ1; no definite D call. Trimming took off 4 bases at V and 0 bases at J, with 21 bases between the two ends. Germline-derived CDR1 and CDR2 are TSWWSYY and QGS. This CDR3 is built from 18 residues. The CDR3 coding sequence is TGTGCTCTTGGGGCTCCACTACGAGAGGGTCCGTACACCGATAAACTCATCTTT. Translating it yields CALGAPLREGPYTDKLIF.

This clone has just a few counts. This DNA translates differently at residue 10 from the TCRdb protein, which is that of a much larger clone; a read error is likely, and the protein shown is the DNA's own translation. The chain couples TRDV2 to TRDJ1; 9 bases fit TRDD3. As TCRdb names no J gene, one was assigned here on the basis of a DNA match to germline. CDR3 length: 16 amino acids. V shed 3 bases, J shed 1 base, and the junction held 8 bases outside the gene matches. CDR1 is GEAIGNYY and CDR2 is EKD in the germline V gene. Here the CDR3 reads CACDGVGDIGTDKLIF. The CDR3 nucleotides read TGTGCCTGTGACGGGGTGGGGGATATCGGCACCGATAAACTCATCTTT.

On this clone: A far larger clone differs by one base, so this is likely a read error. This specimen includes other DNA sequences encoding the same CDR3. This chain links TRDV1 with TRDJ1; D ambiguous. The CDR3 extends over 21 amino acids. Germline V gives CDR1 TSWWSYY, CDR2 QGS. DNA for the CDR3: TGTGCTCTTGGGGAACTTTTTCTACCGAACTCCGATCGTGCGGACACCGACAAACTCATCTTT. Translation gives CALGELFLPNSDRADTDKLIF.

This clone was counted a few times. This chain uses TRDV1 with TRDJ1; D is perhaps TRDD3 (6 bases). Assignment of the J gene here rests on matching the DNA to germline, because TCRdb gives none. Germline V gives CDR1 TSWWSYY, CDR2 QGS. This CDR3 has 24 amino acids. Trimming stripped 0 bases from V and 7 bases from J, with 42 bases between. This chain's CDR3 is CALGELGLPLNSLSLGDPSPKLIF. CDR3 in DNA: TGTGCTCTTGGGGAACTAGGATTGCCTTTGAACTCACTTAGTCTTGGGGATCCCTCCCCTAAACTCATCTTT.

For this clone: Since a much larger clone is just one base distant, this may be a read error. This sequence joins TRDV1 and TRDJ1, with 9 bases matching TRDD3. TCRdb offers no J gene call, so here the DNA was matched to germline to obtain one. The junction had 25 bases not matched to a gene; V was cut back by 2 bases and J by 0 bases. Germline V gene data show CDR1 as TSWWSYY and CDR2 as QGS. The CDR3 spans 23 residues. CDR3 nucleotides: TGTGCTCTTGGGGAATTTCCCTCCCTCCCTGTTAGACTGGGGGACCTGTACACCGATAAACTCATCTTT. Protein product: CALGEFPSLPVRLGDLYTDKLIF.

V gene TRDV1 combines with J gene TRDJ1; 12 bases are shared with TRDD3. With 2 bases clipped from V and 0 bases from J, the junction kept 16 bases outside the gene matches. The CDR3 extends over 21 amino acids. Germline V gene data show CDR1 as TSWWSYY and CDR2 as QGS. The CDR3 sequence: CALGESTMGYWGILNTDKLIF. The CDR3 region has the DNA TGTGCTCTTGGGGAATCCACGATGGGCTACTGGGGGATACTTAACACCGATAAACTCATCTTT.

This clone is medium-sized (0.01 to 0.1%) by share. Other DNA sequences within the sample encode an identical CDR3. The chain couples TRDV1 to TRDJ1, with 12 bases aligning to TRDD3. The germline V gene encodes CDR1 TSWWSYY and CDR2 QGS. After removal of 3 bases from V and 3 bases from J, the junction contained 20 bases not matched to a gene. The CDR3 length is 21 residues. The CDR3 region has the DNA TGTGCTCTTGGGGATAATCCTACTTGGGTTGGCTGGGGGATACGCTCCGATAAACTCATCTTT. It specifies CALGDNPTWVGWGIRSDKLIF.

For this clone: TCRdb attributes to this sequence the protein of a much larger clone, which differs from the DNA translation at residue 11; a read error is likely, and the protein displayed is translated from the DNA. The chain combines TRDV1 with TRDJ1, with 7 bases that match TRDD3. Germline CDR1 reads TSWWSYY; CDR2 reads QGS. V shed 0 bases, J shed 5 bases, and the junction held 18 bases outside the gene matches. The CDR3 has 19 amino acids. CDR3 protein: CALGELVVPSPGDSDKLIF. The CDR3 DNA reads as TGTGCTCTTGGGGAACTAGTCGTTCCTTCGCCGGGGGATTCGGATAAACTCATCTTT.

Worth noting for this clone: This DNA's translation differs at residue 8 from TCRdb's protein, which comes from a much larger clone; a read error is likely, and the protein shown is translated from the DNA. The V gene is TRDV1, the J gene TRDJ1, with D perhaps given as TRDD2 or TRDD3 (7 bases each). The J gene comes from matching the DNA to germline here; TCRdb lacks it. Trimming stripped 3 bases from V and 0 bases from J, with 65 bases between. Per the germline V gene, CDR1 is TSWWSYY and CDR2 is QGS. CDR3 length equals 33 residues. CDR3 in amino acids: CALGETQLGKGLPLRTGDRGGRWSFPYTDKLIF. The CDR3 DNA follows: TGTGCTCTTGGGGAGACCCAACTTGGTAAAGGCCTTCCTCTTCGTACTGGGGATCGGGGGGGTCGGTGGAGTTTTCCATACACCGATAAACTCATCTTT.

Comment on this clone: The same CDR3 can be traced to other DNA sequences in this sample. This rearrangement joins TRDV1 to TRDJ1, with D unclear. The J gene was missing in TCRdb and was found by matching the end of the DNA to germline. Germline V lookup: CDR1 TSWWSYY, CDR2 QGS. The V end was cut by 2 bases, the J end by 5 bases, with 12 bases between. The CDR3 runs 14 residues. The CDR3 reads CALGESSTADKLIF. DNA for the CDR3: TGTGCTCTTGGGGAAAGTTCCACCGCTGATAAACTCATCTTT.

Comment on this clone: TCRdb lists the protein of a much larger clone for this DNA, which differs at residue 15, so this is likely a read error; the protein given here is translated from the DNA itself. The rearrangement joins TRDV1 to TRDJ1, with D possibly being TRDD3 (5 bases). The J gene comes from matching the DNA to germline here; TCRdb lacks it. Trimming removed 4 bases at V and 2 bases at J, with 35 bases between. This CDR3 contains 22 residues. Germline V CDR1 and CDR2: TSWWSYY, QGS. CDR3 in amino acids: CALGVVVDTPRLYWSYTDKLIF. CDR3 DNA: TGTGCTCTTGGGGTGGTGGTCGATACCCCGCGGTTATACTGGAGTTATACCGATAAACTCATCTTT.

A remark on this clone: This DNA's translation and the protein TCRdb lists, from a much larger clone, do not match at residue 9, likely due to a read error; the protein shown is translated from the DNA. V and J are TRDV3 and TRDJ1; perhaps TRDD3 as D (6 bases). TCRdb records no J gene; here it was assigned by comparing the DNA to germline. Looked up from germline, CDR1 is TVYSNPD and CDR2 is GDNSRS (reference sequence). CDR3 length: 17 amino acids. Trimming removed 4 bases at V and 4 bases at J, with 28 bases between. For the CDR3, the DNA is TGTGCCTCTCATGCCGCCTCTGGGGAATACTGTCACGATAAACTCATCTTT. This encodes CASHAASGEYCHDKLIF. Supplemented by reference TRDV3 and TRDJ1, the full variable domain reads CDKVTQSSPDQTVASGSEVVLLCTYDTVYSNPDLFWYRIRPDYSFQFVFYGDNSRSEGADFTQGRFSVKHILTQKAFHLVISPVRTEDSATYYCASHAASGEYCHDKLIFGKGTRVTVEP.

This clone was recorded many times. The TCRdb protein, from a much larger clone, departs from this DNA's translation at residue 3, likely by read error; the protein shown derives from the DNA. This chain joins TRDV2 and TRDJ3; 11 nucleotides match TRDD3. TCRdb gives no J gene; it was assigned here by matching the DNA to germline. Per the germline V gene, CDR1 is GEAIGNYY and CDR2 is EKD. This CDR3 region has 21 residues. This CDR3 reads CARDTALLIGGYAWDTRQMFF. CDR3 bases: TGTGCCCGTGACACGGCCCTGTTGATTGGGGGATACGCCTGGGACACCCGACAGATGTTTTTC.

About this clone itself: A far bigger clonotype differs at one base, so this is likely a read error. Other DNA sequences of this sample code for an identical CDR3. This chain links TRDV1 with TRDJ1; 10 nucleotides line up with TRDD3. TCRdb gives no J gene; it was assigned here by matching the DNA to germline. J was trimmed by 5 bases and V by 0 bases; bases with no gene match: 24. The CDR3 spans 22 residues. From germline, CDR1 is TSWWSYY and CDR2 QGS. This CDR3 reads CALGELLRVSDWGDTRTDKLIF. The CDR3, as DNA: TGTGCTCTTGGGGAACTCCTACGTGTCTCGGACTGGGGGGATACGAGGACAGATAAACTCATCTTT.